This TCR beta chain was sequenced during a study of CD8 T cells in ankylosing spondylitis. Study results and caveats: Disease-associated clones were reportedly significantly overrepresented in matched ankylosing spondylitis synovial fluid. A CD8+ phenotype characterized the disease-linked clones, which were relatively rare in peripheral blood. A TCR beta motif of about eight highly homologous variants seemed to mark ankylosing spondylitis blood.

Scientists made TCR beta libraries using quantitative 5'-RACE with molecular barcodes. TCRdb used MiXCR to reprocess the 5' RACE reads, holding one entry per CDR3 protein. The data show 150,000 to 200,000 distinct CDR3 sequences, around a sixth seen once. This clonotype showed up many times. As yet, its antigen is unknown. The sequencing sample was made of blood, either unsorted or a sorted T cell fraction (not recorded which). The receptor's source is a male donor under 30 with ankylosing spondylitis or in good health (not recorded which).

CDR3 residues: CSASGTGGSSGFTDTQYF. The CDR3 DNA sequence: TGCAGTGCTAGTGGGACAGGGGGCTCTAGCGGGTTCACAGATACGCAGTATTTT. The chain uses TRBV20-1 and TRBJ2-3; the match to TRBD1 covers 12 bases. V was clipped by 3 bases and J by 2 bases; unmatched bases: 12. The CDR3 loop spans 18 amino acids. CDR1 DFQATT and CDR2 SNEGSKA come from the germline V gene (reference sequence).